The 6 T cell receptor beta chains reported below all come from one sample, sequenced in a study of Graves' ophthalmopathy and Graves' hyperthyroidism. RNA served as the template for amplifying TCR beta CDR3 regions. Amplification began with first-round RT-PCR using HTBI primers, then second-round multiplex PCR was performed. TCRdb itself ran the multiplex PCR reads through MiXCR, one entry per CDR3 protein. The table has hundreds of thousands of distinct CDR3 sequences, about a fifth seen once; the top ten hold approximately 7%. Sequencing was performed on peripheral blood. All receptors come from a woman younger than 30 with stable Graves' hyperthyroidism. Some clones in this sample may be carry-over from other donors' samples.

This clonotype was seen repeatedly, ten times or more. This sequence joins TRBV19 and TRBJ1-3, with D possibly TRBD1 on 6 matching bases. This CDR3 region has 15 residues. The germline V gene has CDR1 LNHDA and CDR2 SQIVND (reference sequence). Deletions cut 5 bases from V and 0 bases from J, with 11 bases between. The CDR3 region is CASSVGQSSGNTIYF. The CDR3 nucleotides are TGTGCCAGTAGTGTTGGACAGAGCTCTGGAAACACCATATATTTT.

This clonotype was counted ten times or more. This chain connects TRBV19 to TRBJ1-1; D gene unclear. Trimming took 5 bases from V and 1 from J, leaving 11 bases between them. Germline CDR1 reads LNHDA; CDR2 reads SQIVND (reference sequence). This CDR3 region has 14 residues. The CDR3 region has the DNA TGTGCCAGTAGTGCGGGCAGCCCGAACACTGAAGCTTTCTTT. Its protein is CASSAGSPNTEAFF.

This sequence joins TRBV6-5 and TRBJ2-4; 9 positions match TRBD2. The junction had 10 bases not matched to a gene; V was cut back by 2 bases and J by 8 bases. Per germline, CDR1 MNHEY and CDR2 SVGAGI. This CDR3 contains 16 residues. CDR3 loop: CASSYPRGGGADIQYF. CDR3 sequence (DNA): TGTGCCAGCAGTTACCCCCGAGGCGGGGGGGCCGACATTCAGTACTTC.

This clonotype has just a few counts. V is TRBV25-1 and J is TRBJ1-6; tentatively, D is TRBD1 (6 bases). The CDR3 loop spans 15 amino acids. Germline V gene lookup returns CDR1 MGHDK and CDR2 SYGVNS. The V end was cut by 7 bases, the J end by 7 bases, with 17 bases between. This chain's CDR3 is CASTEGVGGNSPLHF. The CDR3 DNA is TGTGCCAGCACCGAGGGCGTCGGGGGCAATTCACCCCTCCACTTT.

This clonotype was seen many times. The chain couples TRBV12-3 or TRBV12-4 to TRBJ2-5; D gene unclear. Trimming cost V 3 bases and J 3 bases, with 8 bases left between them. The CDR3 extends over 13 amino acids. For the CDR3, the DNA is TGTGCCAGCAGTTTTGTGGCTAAAGAGACCCAGTACTTC. Translation gives CASSFVAKETQYF.

This clonotype was seen many times. V gene TRBV19 combines with J gene TRBJ1-5, with TRBD1 identical over 7 bases. Germline V gene lookup returns CDR1 LNHDA and CDR2 SQIVND (reference sequence). J lost 0 bases, V lost 4 bases, and 6 bases had no gene match. CDR3 length equals 16 residues. CDR3 DNA: TGTGCCAGTAGTAGGGACAGCACTTATAGCAATCAGCCCCAGCATTTT. Encoded protein: CASSRDSTYSNQPQHF.